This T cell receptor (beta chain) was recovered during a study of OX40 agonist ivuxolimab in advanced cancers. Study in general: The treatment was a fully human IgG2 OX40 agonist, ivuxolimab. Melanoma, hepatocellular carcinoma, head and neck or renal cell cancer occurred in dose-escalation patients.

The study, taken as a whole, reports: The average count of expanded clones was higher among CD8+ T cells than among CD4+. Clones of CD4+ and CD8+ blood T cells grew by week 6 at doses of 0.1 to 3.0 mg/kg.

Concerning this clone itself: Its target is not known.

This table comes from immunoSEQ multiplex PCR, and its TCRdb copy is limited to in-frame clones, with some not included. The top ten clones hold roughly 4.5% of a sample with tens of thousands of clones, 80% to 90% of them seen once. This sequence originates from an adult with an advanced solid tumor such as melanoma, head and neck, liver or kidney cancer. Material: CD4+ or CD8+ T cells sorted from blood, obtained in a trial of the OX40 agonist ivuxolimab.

CDR3 sequence reads: CASSFTGEDTQYF. The CDR3, as DNA: TGTGCCAGCAGCTTCACCGGGGAAGATACGCAGTATTTT. This chain uses TRBV5-4 with TRBJ2-3; weak D call: TRBD2 (5 bases). This CDR3 contains 13 residues. The V and J ends lost 2 bases and 5 bases respectively, with 9 bases between them. The germline gives CDR1 SGHNT, CDR2 YYREEE (reference sequence).